This T cell receptor beta chain was observed in a study of T cell responses to AZD1222 COVID-19 vaccine. The CDR3 is made up of 14 amino acids. V lost 2 bases, J lost 4 bases, and 3 bases stayed unmatched. The germline gives CDR1 PRHDT, CDR2 FYEKMQ (reference sequence). The table came from immunoSEQ multiplex PCR; TCRdb's copy has only in-frame clones and leaves some out. Counted here are 90,000 to 110,000 clones, 85% to 90% occurring once; the ten biggest clones make up roughly 2.7%. The sequence derives from an adult in good health. The V gene is TRBV13, the J gene TRBJ1-1; 8 bases map to TRBD1. The source material was peripheral blood, sampled on day 0 of AZD1222 vaccination. As DNA, the CDR3 is TGTGCCAGCAGCTTAAGGACAGGGATCACTGAAGCTTTCTTT. It yields the protein CASSLRTGITEAFF.